Listed below are T cell receptor beta chains from one sample, sequenced in a study of blood T cells in healthy people across ages. TCRdb independently ran MiXCR on the 5' RACE reads; one entry per CDR3 protein. The sample has roughly 500,000 distinct CDR3 sequences, 27% seen once. Input material: blood. The receptors stem from an older woman in good health. The CDR3 runs from the conserved cysteine through the conserved F or W. The order of the fields is D gene, V gene, J gene, clone size, CDR3 protein, CDR3 DNA. The D gene is left open where the match is weak. Expanded clones get a size class; other rows say once, few or many, or leave the size out.

d_call: TRBD1
v_call: TRBV5-1
j_call: TRBJ2-5
clone_size: -
cdr3_aa: CASSLGQGKETQYF
cdr3_nt: TGCGCCAGCAGCCTCGGACAGGGGAAGGAGACCCAGTACTTC

d_call: TRBD2
v_call: TRBV9
j_call: TRBJ2-1
clone_size: -
cdr3_aa: CASSASPASGGAGEQFF
cdr3_nt: TGTGCCAGCAGCGCCTCACCTGCTAGCGGGGGGGCCGGTGAGCAGTTCTTC

d_call: TRBD2
v_call: TRBV20-1
j_call: TRBJ2-1
clone_size: many
cdr3_aa: CSARDGTSGYNEQFF
cdr3_nt: TGCAGTGCTAGAGATGGGACTAGCGGGTACAATGAGCAGTTCTTC

d_call: -
v_call: TRBV5-5
j_call: TRBJ2-7
clone_size: few
cdr3_aa: CASSLDRYTYEQYF
cdr3_nt: TGTGCCAGCAGCTTGGACAGATACACCTACGAGCAGTACTTC

d_call: -
v_call: TRBV20-1
j_call: TRBJ1-2
clone_size: few
cdr3_aa: CSAKPTGTYGYTF
cdr3_nt: TGCAGTGCTAAGCCAACAGGGACCTATGGCTACACCTTC

d_call: TRBD1
v_call: TRBV9
j_call: TRBJ2-3
clone_size: -
cdr3_aa: CASSAIQGFADTQYF
cdr3_nt: TGTGCCAGCAGCGCCATACAGGGGTTCGCAGATACGCAGTATTTT

d_call: -
v_call: TRBV29-1
j_call: TRBJ2-7
clone_size: few
cdr3_aa: CSVKRRSYEQYF
cdr3_nt: TGCAGCGTTAAACGCCGATCCTACGAGCAGTACTTC

d_call: -
v_call: TRBV5-1
j_call: TRBJ2-3
clone_size: -
cdr3_aa: CASSLLREDTQYF
cdr3_nt: TGCGCCAGCAGCTTACTGAGAGAAGATACGCAGTATTTT

d_call: -
v_call: TRBV6-5
j_call: TRBJ2-4
clone_size: -
cdr3_aa: CASSRGDTAKNIQYF
cdr3_nt: TGTGCCAGCAGCCGAGGGGATACGGCCAAAAACATTCAGTACTTC

d_call: -
v_call: TRBV12-3/TRBV12-4
j_call: TRBJ2-7
clone_size: few
cdr3_aa: CASSFIAYEQYF
cdr3_nt: TGTGCCAGCAGTTTCATCGCCTACGAGCAGTACTTC

d_call: -
v_call: TRBV7-9
j_call: TRBJ1-2
clone_size: few
cdr3_aa: CASSVGGGYGYTF
cdr3_nt: TGTGCCAGCAGCGTGGGCGGGGGGTATGGCTACACCTTC

d_call: -
v_call: TRBV20-1
j_call: TRBJ2-4
clone_size: -
cdr3_aa: CSATPGLAKNIQYF
cdr3_nt: TGCAGTGCCACCCCGGGACTAGCCAAAAACATTCAGTACTTC

d_call: TRBD1
v_call: TRBV20-1
j_call: TRBJ1-4
clone_size: -
cdr3_aa: CSARGRTGSTVEKLFF
cdr3_nt: TGCAGTGCTAGAGGGAGGACAGGGAGTACGGTTGAAAAACTGTTTTTT

d_call: -
v_call: TRBV15
j_call: TRBJ2-5
clone_size: few
cdr3_aa: CATSGGGSGKETQYF
cdr3_nt: TGTGCCACCAGCGGGGGTGGTAGCGGTAAGGAGACCCAGTACTTC

d_call: -
v_call: TRBV6-1
j_call: TRBJ2-1
clone_size: -
cdr3_aa: CAILTGSYNEQFF
cdr3_nt: TGTGCCATTCTTACAGGGTCCTACAATGAGCAGTTCTTC

d_call: -
v_call: TRBV20-1
j_call: TRBJ1-1
clone_size: few
cdr3_aa: CSARLGGQNTEAFF
cdr3_nt: TGCAGTGCTAGATTGGGGGGCCAGAACACTGAAGCTTTCTTT

d_call: -
v_call: TRBV7-9
j_call: TRBJ1-1
clone_size: -
cdr3_aa: CASSLDIGVAEAFF
cdr3_nt: TGTGCCAGCAGCTTAGATATTGGGGTCGCTGAAGCTTTCTTT

d_call: -
v_call: TRBV6-1
j_call: TRBJ2-7
clone_size: -
cdr3_aa: CASKAGQVRAYEQYF
cdr3_nt: TGTGCCAGCAAAGCTGGTCAGGTCCGTGCCTACGAGCAGTACTTC

d_call: -
v_call: TRBV4-2
j_call: TRBJ1-4
clone_size: -
cdr3_aa: CASSRTQGRANEKLFF
cdr3_nt: TGTGCCAGCAGCCGAACCCAGGGGCGGGCTAATGAAAAACTGTTTTTT

d_call: TRBD1
v_call: TRBV7-9
j_call: TRBJ1-4
clone_size: -
cdr3_aa: CASSADRGGEEKLFF
cdr3_nt: TGTGCCAGCAGCGCAGACAGGGGAGGAGAGGAAAAACTGTTTTTT

d_call: TRBD1
v_call: TRBV24-1
j_call: TRBJ2-2
clone_size: few
cdr3_aa: CATSDPGQGVNTGELFF
cdr3_nt: TGTGCCACCAGTGACCCCGGACAGGGTGTAAACACCGGGGAGCTGTTTTTT

d_call: TRBD1
v_call: TRBV18
j_call: TRBJ2-2
clone_size: -
cdr3_aa: CASSRQGAAGELFF
cdr3_nt: TGTGCCAGCTCAAGACAGGGTGCGGCCGGGGAGCTGTTTTTT

d_call: -
v_call: TRBV5-1
j_call: TRBJ2-1
clone_size: -
cdr3_aa: CASSLGGESYNEQFF
cdr3_nt: TGCGCCAGCAGCTTAGGCGGGGAATCCTACAATGAGCAGTTCTTC

d_call: TRBD2
v_call: TRBV20-1
j_call: TRBJ2-3
clone_size: -
cdr3_aa: CSARDTGGQTTDTQYF
cdr3_nt: TGCAGTGCTAGAGATACGGGGGGGCAAACGACAGATACGCAGTATTTT

d_call: -
v_call: TRBV5-1
j_call: TRBJ2-3
clone_size: few
cdr3_aa: CASSLLDSSSTDTQYF
cdr3_nt: TGCGCCAGCAGCTTGTTGGACAGCTCTAGCACAGATACGCAGTATTTT

d_call: -
v_call: TRBV20-1
j_call: TRBJ1-2
clone_size: many
cdr3_aa: CSASDGYTF
cdr3_nt: TGCAGTGCTAGTGACGGCTACACCTTC

d_call: TRBD2
v_call: TRBV9
j_call: TRBJ2-5
clone_size: few
cdr3_aa: CASSPQTAGGETQYF
cdr3_nt: TGTGCCAGCAGCCCCCAAACCGCGGGGGGAGAGACCCAGTACTTC

d_call: -
v_call: TRBV12-3/TRBV12-4
j_call: TRBJ2-5
clone_size: -
cdr3_aa: CASSRRLTSGFGTQYF
cdr3_nt: TGTGCCAGCAGTCGCCGACTTACCAGCGGATTTGGGACCCAGTACTTC

d_call: -
v_call: TRBV9
j_call: TRBJ1-1
clone_size: few
cdr3_aa: CASSVGGPMNTEAFF
cdr3_nt: TGTGCCAGCAGCGTAGGAGGACCAATGAACACTGAAGCTTTCTTT

d_call: -
v_call: TRBV5-1
j_call: TRBJ2-2
clone_size: -
cdr3_aa: CASSTLGAGELFF
cdr3_nt: TGCGCCAGCAGCACACTGGGCGCCGGGGAGCTGTTTTTT

d_call: -
v_call: TRBV29-1
j_call: TRBJ2-3
clone_size: few
cdr3_aa: CSADETGFFDTQYF
cdr3_nt: TGCAGCGCAGACGAGACAGGATTTTTTGATACGCAGTATTTT

d_call: -
v_call: TRBV12-3/TRBV12-4
j_call: TRBJ1-1
clone_size: -
cdr3_aa: CASSSDGQRKAFF
cdr3_nt: TGTGCCAGCAGTTCAGACGGACAGCGGAAAGCTTTCTTT

d_call: TRBD1
v_call: TRBV6-1
j_call: TRBJ2-2
clone_size: -
cdr3_aa: CASRQLTGGDTGELFF
cdr3_nt: TGTGCCAGCAGACAATTGACAGGGGGGGACACCGGGGAGCTGTTTTTT

d_call: -
v_call: TRBV7-9
j_call: TRBJ2-7
clone_size: few
cdr3_aa: CASSRSSAFHEQYF
cdr3_nt: TGTGCCAGCAGCCGATCTTCTGCTTTCCACGAGCAGTACTTC

d_call: -
v_call: TRBV7-2
j_call: TRBJ1-1
clone_size: -
cdr3_aa: CASSSDTTEAFF
cdr3_nt: TGTGCCAGCAGTTCGGACACGACTGAAGCTTTCTTT

d_call: TRBD1
v_call: TRBV29-1
j_call: TRBJ2-2
clone_size: -
cdr3_aa: CSVAGQGYTGELFF
cdr3_nt: TGCAGCGTTGCGGGACAGGGGTACACCGGGGAGCTGTTTTTT

d_call: -
v_call: TRBV20-1
j_call: TRBJ2-6
clone_size: -
cdr3_aa: CSALHVSGANVLTF
cdr3_nt: TGCAGTGCTTTACACGTCTCTGGGGCCAACGTCCTGACTTTC

d_call: TRBD1
v_call: TRBV4-1
j_call: TRBJ1-6
clone_size: many
cdr3_aa: CASSQYQGEINSPLHF
cdr3_nt: TGCGCCAGCAGCCAGTACCAGGGGGAGATAAATTCACCCCTCCACTTT

d_call: -
v_call: TRBV5-1
j_call: TRBJ2-7
clone_size: -
cdr3_aa: CASSAHRDTYEQYF
cdr3_nt: TGCGCCAGCAGCGCCCACAGGGACACCTACGAGCAGTACTTC

d_call: TRBD1
v_call: TRBV6-5
j_call: TRBJ1-2
clone_size: -
cdr3_aa: CASSLLSGGDYGYTF
cdr3_nt: TGTGCCAGCAGTTTATTGTCAGGGGGCGACTATGGCTACACCTTC

d_call: -
v_call: TRBV6-2/TRBV6-3
j_call: TRBJ2-7
clone_size: few
cdr3_aa: CASSWGRWPNIYEQYF
cdr3_nt: TGTGCCAGCAGTTGGGGCCGTTGGCCGAACATCTACGAGCAGTACTTC

d_call: -
v_call: TRBV5-1
j_call: TRBJ2-2
clone_size: -
cdr3_aa: CASRRTGAGELFF
cdr3_nt: TGCGCCAGCAGAAGGACGGGAGCCGGGGAGCTGTTTTTT

d_call: -
v_call: TRBV4-3
j_call: TRBJ1-4
clone_size: few
cdr3_aa: CASSQGVHGGTNEKLFF
cdr3_nt: TGCGCCAGCAGCCAAGGGGTCCACGGGGGTACTAATGAAAAACTGTTTTTT

d_call: -
v_call: TRBV4-2
j_call: TRBJ1-3
clone_size: few
cdr3_aa: CASSQGIGAGNTIYF
cdr3_nt: TGTGCCAGCAGCCAAGGGATTGGGGCTGGAAACACCATATATTTT

d_call: TRBD1
v_call: TRBV7-2
j_call: TRBJ1-2
clone_size: once
cdr3_aa: CASSFQRTGLGTNYGYTF
cdr3_nt: TGTGCCAGCAGCTTTCAAAGGACAGGGCTGGGAACTAACTATGGCTACACCTTC

d_call: TRBD2
v_call: TRBV4-3
j_call: TRBJ2-1
clone_size: -
cdr3_aa: CASSQGLAGTTYNEQFF
cdr3_nt: TGCGCCAGCAGCCAAGGGCTAGCGGGGACGACCTACAATGAGCAGTTCTTC

d_call: -
v_call: TRBV12-3/TRBV12-4
j_call: TRBJ2-7
clone_size: few
cdr3_aa: CASSLGTGLPGAQYF
cdr3_nt: TGTGCCAGCAGTTTAGGGACTGGCCTGCCAGGGGCCCAGTACTTC

d_call: -
v_call: TRBV5-1
j_call: TRBJ2-5
clone_size: -
cdr3_aa: CASSLNHGAGGGGTQYF
cdr3_nt: TGCGCCAGCAGCTTGAATCATGGTGCAGGGGGAGGGGGGACCCAGTACTTC

d_call: -
v_call: TRBV30
j_call: TRBJ1-6
clone_size: few
cdr3_aa: CAWSLRQAYNSPLHF
cdr3_nt: TGTGCCTGGAGCCTCCGACAGGCTTATAATTCACCCCTCCACTTT

d_call: -
v_call: TRBV28
j_call: TRBJ1-6
clone_size: -
cdr3_aa: CASRGRAGSYNSPLHF
cdr3_nt: TGTGCCAGCAGAGGCAGGGCAGGATCCTATAATTCACCCCTCCACTTT

d_call: -
v_call: TRBV11-3
j_call: TRBJ2-2
clone_size: -
cdr3_aa: CASSARDGPPGELFF
cdr3_nt: TGTGCCAGCAGCGCCCGGGACGGGCCCCCCGGGGAGCTGTTTTTT

d_call: TRBD1
v_call: TRBV28
j_call: TRBJ1-5
clone_size: -
cdr3_aa: CASSLSTYRGRDQPQHF
cdr3_nt: TGTGCCAGCAGTTTATCAACCTACAGGGGAAGGGATCAGCCCCAGCATTTT

d_call: TRBD1
v_call: TRBV5-1
j_call: TRBJ2-1
clone_size: few
cdr3_aa: CASSPGTGSNEQFF
cdr3_nt: TGCGCCAGCAGCCCTGGGACAGGAAGCAATGAGCAGTTCTTC

d_call: -
v_call: TRBV4-3
j_call: TRBJ2-5
clone_size: -
cdr3_aa: CASSLSVQEETQYF
cdr3_nt: TGCGCCAGCAGCCTTTCCGTTCAGGAAGAGACCCAGTACTTC

d_call: -
v_call: TRBV11-3
j_call: TRBJ2-2
clone_size: -
cdr3_aa: CASSASGWDPNTGELFF
cdr3_nt: TGTGCCAGCAGCGCCTCCGGCTGGGACCCGAACACCGGGGAGCTGTTTTTT

d_call: -
v_call: TRBV20-1
j_call: TRBJ2-1
clone_size: -
cdr3_aa: CSVQRGTHSSYNEQFF
cdr3_nt: TGCAGTGTCCAAAGGGGTACTCACAGCTCCTACAATGAGCAGTTCTTC

d_call: -
v_call: TRBV6-1
j_call: TRBJ2-2
clone_size: -
cdr3_aa: CASGLVRGELFF
cdr3_nt: TGTGCCAGCGGACTTGTTCGTGGGGAGCTGTTTTTT

d_call: TRBD2
v_call: TRBV10-3
j_call: TRBJ2-7
clone_size: -
cdr3_aa: CAISEGTSSAEQYF
cdr3_nt: TGTGCCATCAGTGAGGGGACTAGCTCTGCGGAGCAGTACTTC

d_call: -
v_call: TRBV2
j_call: TRBJ2-3
clone_size: few
cdr3_aa: CASRQIADTQYF
cdr3_nt: TGTGCCAGCAGGCAAATCGCAGATACGCAGTATTTT